This T cell receptor (beta chain) comes out of a study of shared clonotypes between healthy human individuals (TCRdb year 2020). General notes on the study: Three men and a couple of women, aged 18 to 49 years, made up the cohort. For each donor, CD4 naive and CD4 memory were each run on three plates, CD8 naive on two plates, and CD8 memory on one plate. To estimate repertoire size and how much clonotype sharing occurs between individuals, the study deeply sequenced the blood TCR repertoires of 4 to 6 healthy adults. To increase sequencing depth and limit assay-specific biases, TCR repertoire library preparation and sequencing were carried out by different laboratories using diverse techniques. Each donor's leukapheresis produced roughly between about 0.8 and 10 billion PBMCs.

With regard to this clone: No antigen is known for it. No quality values exist for individual bases; no much larger clone is one base distant. This sample also contains other DNA sequences that code for the same CDR3.

Using the deep immunoSEQ assay, multiplex PCR amplified TCR CDR3 regions from genomic DNA. Extracted genomic DNA from each cell subset was distributed evenly across all wells of several immunoSEQ 96-well plates, and each plate was treated as a replicate. For sorted subsets, approximately 190 ng of genomic DNA, equivalent to 30,000 or so T cell genomes, went into each replicate PCR. Purified libraries were quantified with a Qubit 3.0 fluorometer, sized on a Bioanalyzer 2100, and re-quantified with the KAPA Library Quantification kit. Every immunoSEQ 96-well plate was sequenced on a dedicated single-read 150-cycle Illumina NextSeq 550 flow cell. The authors' analysis ran thus. Because only junctional sequences without quality scores were contained in the immunoSEQ output, filtering matching that applied to full-length reads could not be performed. Sequences were annotated with PyIR, a Python wrapper for IgBLAST v1.9, using IMGT germline references to assign V/J genes and CDR3. Reads were filtered out if the reads had weak V/J assignments (E-value above 1e-6), no CDR3, stop codons, out-of-frame junctions, or ambiguous translated residues. V3J clonotypes were defined by identical inferred V gene, J gene, and CDR3 amino acid sequence. To compute the percentage overlap between repertoires, the number of shared unique clonotypes was divided by the size of the smaller repertoire. Richness of each repertoire was evaluated using RTK rarefaction, the Chao1 estimator, and Recon v2.1 estimates of unobserved clonotypes. Generation probabilities for all TCRbeta clonotypes obtained by the gDNA method from a handful of donors were computed using OLGA. TCRdb obtained this table from immuneACCESS and retained in-frame rearrangements with V and J assigned. These tables miss some clones; where compared with another copy, unresolved V genes account for less than half of the shortfall, and the remainder is unexplained. Clone size and V and J calls were adopted from that table, with D and trimming inferred from the DNA. A total of some 2,500,000 clones appear in this sample, roughly 90% of them only once. The biggest ten clones account for 0.37% of the sample.

CDR1 LNHNV and CDR2 YYDKDF were looked up in the germline V gene (reference sequence). The germline V end is reduced by 5 bases and the J end by 0 bases; junction bases left unmatched: 4. Including the terminal cysteine and phenylalanine, the CDR3 comprises 15 residues. The DNA shown is the 45-base CDR3, in frame from base 1. What the work shows at the level of the full study, not this receptor alone: Sampling was restricted to blood, and TCR repertoires in tissue are likely to differ from TCR repertoires in blood. Incomplete sequencing was indicated by rarefaction of sorted-subset datasets, despite the large sequencing depth. Compared with non-shared clonotypes, the clonotypes found in all four sorted-subset donors had higher generation probabilities. The genetic and exposure-history diversity represented was limited by the small number of donors. Based on pairwise subsampling, the degree of clonotype sharing among donors was expected to be affected by sequencing depth. Sharing across a few donors was observed for around 5% of naive CD4, 3% to 3.5% of naive CD8, over 2% of memory CD4, and 0.4% of memory CD8 clonotypes. Naive subsets generally had larger estimated clonotype richness than memory subsets did.

The donors were healthy, HIV-negative adults with no recently reported acute infections or vaccinations. Only Caucasian adults living in Nashville, Tennessee, USA were represented among the donors. Magnetic negative selection was used to enrich CD4+ T cells, after which naive cells were positively selected on CD45RA and the negative fraction became the memory subset. Blood was collected by leukapheresis, and PBMCs were isolated by Ficoll-Histopaque density gradient centrifugation and then cryopreserved in liquid nitrogen vapor phase. Purity and quantity of every magnetically sorted T cell population were checked by analytical flow cytometry. Genomic DNA was isolated from each sorted fraction and quantified by UV absorbance on a Nanodrop 2000c.

The receptor was isolated from a man aged 18 to 29 in good health. Some clones in this sample may be carry-over from other donors' samples. The rearrangement combines TRBV15 with TRBJ2-1; TRBD2 agrees with 7 junctional bases. The specimen was naive CD4+ T cells from PBMCs. This specimen's cell subset or site label, per the study, means: CD45RA+ positively selected. Here the CDR3 is given as CATSRGGGSYNEQFF. The bases read TGTGCCACCAGCCGTGGGGGGGGCTCCTACAATGAGCAGTTCTTC.